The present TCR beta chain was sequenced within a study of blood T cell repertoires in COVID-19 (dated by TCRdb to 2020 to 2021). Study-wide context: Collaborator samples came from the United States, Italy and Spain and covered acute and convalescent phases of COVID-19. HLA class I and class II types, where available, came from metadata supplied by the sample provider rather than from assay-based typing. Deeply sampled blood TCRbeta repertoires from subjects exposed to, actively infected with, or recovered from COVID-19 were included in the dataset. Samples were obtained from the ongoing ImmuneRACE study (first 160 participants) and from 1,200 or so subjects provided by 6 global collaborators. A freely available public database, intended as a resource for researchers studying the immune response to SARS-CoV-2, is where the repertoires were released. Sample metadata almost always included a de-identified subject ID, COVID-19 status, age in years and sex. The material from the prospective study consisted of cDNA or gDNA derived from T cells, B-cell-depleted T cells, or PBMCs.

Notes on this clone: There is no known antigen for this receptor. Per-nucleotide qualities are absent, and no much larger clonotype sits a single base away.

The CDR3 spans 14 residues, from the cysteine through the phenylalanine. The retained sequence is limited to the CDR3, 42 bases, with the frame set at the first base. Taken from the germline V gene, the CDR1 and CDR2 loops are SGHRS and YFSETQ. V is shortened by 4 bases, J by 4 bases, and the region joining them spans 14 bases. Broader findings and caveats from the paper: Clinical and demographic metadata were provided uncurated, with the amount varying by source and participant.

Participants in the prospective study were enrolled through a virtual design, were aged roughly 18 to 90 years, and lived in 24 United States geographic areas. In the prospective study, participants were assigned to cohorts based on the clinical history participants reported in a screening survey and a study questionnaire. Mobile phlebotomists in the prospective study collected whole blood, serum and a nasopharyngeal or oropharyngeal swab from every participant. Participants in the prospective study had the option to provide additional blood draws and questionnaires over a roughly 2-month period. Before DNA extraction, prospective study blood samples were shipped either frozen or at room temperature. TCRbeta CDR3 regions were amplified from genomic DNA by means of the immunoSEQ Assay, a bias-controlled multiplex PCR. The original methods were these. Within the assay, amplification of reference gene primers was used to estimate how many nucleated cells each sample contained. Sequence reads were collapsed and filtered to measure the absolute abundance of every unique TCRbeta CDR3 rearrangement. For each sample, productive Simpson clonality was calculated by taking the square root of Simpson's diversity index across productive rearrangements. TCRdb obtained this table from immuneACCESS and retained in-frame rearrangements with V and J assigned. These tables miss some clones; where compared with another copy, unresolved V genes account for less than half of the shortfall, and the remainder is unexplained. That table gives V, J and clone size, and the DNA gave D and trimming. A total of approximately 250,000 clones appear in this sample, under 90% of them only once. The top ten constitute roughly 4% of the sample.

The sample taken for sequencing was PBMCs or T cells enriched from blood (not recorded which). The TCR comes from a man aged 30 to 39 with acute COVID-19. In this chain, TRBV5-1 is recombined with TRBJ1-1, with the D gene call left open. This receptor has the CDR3 CASSPLPGSTEAFF. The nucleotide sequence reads TGCGCCAGCAGCCCCCTTCCGGGGAGCACTGAAGCTTTCTTT.